The 28 T cell receptor beta chains listed next were all sequenced from one sample in a study of shared clonotypes between healthy human individuals. Sequencing was performed with immunoSEQ multiplex PCR; in TCRdb, only in-frame clones are kept and a portion is missing. Of 2 million to 3 million clones detected, 93% appear once; the ten largest clones hold approximately 0.36%. The sequencing sample was made of naive CD4+ T cells from PBMCs. Specified subset: CD45RA+ positively selected. Receptor source: a man younger than 35 in good health. Some clones in this sample may be carry-over from other donors' samples.

There are a few counts of this clone. The chain couples TRBV7-9 to TRBJ1-2, with 7 bases identical to TRBD1. V lost 3 bases to trimming and J lost 3 bases; unmatched junction nucleotides: 4. Germline CDR1 SEHNR, CDR2 FQNEAQ (reference sequence). The CDR3 consists of 14 residues. In nucleotides, the CDR3 is TGTGCCAGCAGCTTGAGGGACAGCTACTATGGCTACACCTTC. This codes for CASSLRDSYYGYTF.

This rearrangement joins TRBV23-1 to TRBJ2-5, with TRBD1 identical over 8 bases. TRBV23-1 has ORF status, its function being uncertain. The CDR3 runs to 15 residues. After removal of 2 bases from V and 4 bases from J, the junction contained 6 bases not matched to a gene. The CDR3 spells CASSQPDRVGETQYF. For the CDR3, the DNA is TGCGCCAGCAGTCAACCGGACAGGGTTGGAGAGACCCAGTACTTC.

This clone appeared once. The chain joins TRBV5-6 to TRBJ2-1; tentatively, D is TRBD2 (6 bases). This CDR3 spans 15 amino acids. CDR1 is SGHDT, CDR2 YYEEEE, per germline. V was trimmed by 0 bases and J by 5 bases, leaving 12 bases between them. The CDR3 reads CASSLAGVGNNEQFF. Here the CDR3 DNA reads TGTGCCAGCAGCTTGGCGGGGGTTGGGAACAATGAGCAGTTCTTC.

This chain links TRBV30 with TRBJ1-2; D ambiguous. Trimming shortened V by 2 bases and J by 7 bases, and 8 bases separated the two germline ends. Germline lookup yields CDR1 GTSNPN and CDR2 SVGIG (reference sequence). The CDR3 totals 11 residues. This CDR3 is CAWSLSSGYTF. The CDR3, as DNA: TGTGCCTGGAGTCTTTCAAGTGGCTACACCTTC. The full variable domain, rest sourced from reference TRBV30 and TRBJ1-2, is SQTIHQWPATLVQPVGSPLSLECTVEGTSNPNLYWYRQAAGRGLQLLFYSVGIGQISSEVPQNLSASRPQDRQFILSSKKLLLSDSGFYLCAWSLSSGYTFGSGTRLTVV.

J is TRBJ2-1 and V is TRBV4-1, with 9 bases identical to TRBD2. Germline lookup yields CDR1 MGHRA and CDR2 YSYEKL. This CDR3 has 18 residues. J lost 0 bases, V lost 1 base, and 7 bases had no gene match. The CDR3 bases are TGCGCCAGCAGCCAAGTTGTTAGTAGCGGGAGCTCCTACAATGAGCAGTTCTTC. Protein product: CASSQVVSSGSSYNEQFF.

The genes are TRBV7-8 and TRBJ2-7, with TRBD1 identical over 7 bases. The V segment lost 4 bases and the J segment 4 bases; nucleotides outside the gene matches: 4. Germline-derived CDR1 and CDR2 are SGHVS and FQNEAQ. The CDR3 has 13 residues. The CDR3 bases are TGTGCCAGCAGCTATAGGACAGGATACGAGCAGTACTTC. This translates into CASSYRTGYEQYF. The variable domain in full, with the rest retrieved from reference TRBV7-8 and TRBJ2-7, is GAGVSQSPRYKVAKRGQDVALRCDPISGHVSLFWYQQALGQGPEFLTYFQNEAQLDKSGLPSDRFFAERPEGSVSTLKIQRTQQEDSAVYLCASSYRTGYEQYFGPGTRLTVT.

The chain recombines TRBV5-1 with TRBJ2-2; TRBD2 might be the D (5 bases). The CDR3 runs 14 residues. Between the trimmed V and J ends, which lost 5 bases and 3 bases, there was a span of 11 bases. Germline CDR1 SGHRS, CDR2 YFSETQ. This CDR3 reads CASRSGSDTGELFF. DNA for the CDR3: TGCGCCAGCAGATCGGGGTCTGACACCGGGGAGCTGTTTTTT. Full variable domain (outside the CDR3, taken from reference TRBV5-1 and TRBJ2-2): KAGVTQTPRYLIKTRGQQVTLSCSPISGHRSVSWYQQTPGQGLQFLFEYFSETQRNKGNFPGRFSGRQFSNSRSEMNVSTLELGDSALYLCASRSGSDTGELFFGEGSRLTVL.

V and J are TRBV5-4 and TRBJ2-7; no definite D call. V was shortened by 1 base and J by 2 bases, with 10 bases between the two germline ends. Germline V gene lookup returns CDR1 SGHNT and CDR2 YYREEE (reference sequence). The CDR3 covers 14 residues. CDR3 residues: CASSLSMSAYEQYF. The CDR3, as DNA: TGTGCCAGCAGCTTGAGTATGAGCGCCTACGAGCAGTACTTC.

The rearrangement joins TRBV6-6 to TRBJ2-7; D is possibly TRBD1 (6 bases). Trimming shortened V by 4 bases and J by 4 bases, and 14 bases separated the two germline ends. This CDR3 region has 14 residues. CDR1 MNHNY and CDR2 SVGAGI come from the germline V gene (reference sequence). The CDR3 loop reads CASSSPDRAYEQYF. The CDR3 bases are TGTGCCAGCAGTTCCCCGGACAGAGCTTACGAGCAGTACTTC.

This rearrangement joins TRBV28 to TRBJ2-5; 10 bases are a match to TRBD2. Looked up from germline, CDR1 is MDHEN and CDR2 is SYDVKM. This CDR3 is built from 15 residues. Unmatched junction bases numbered 4, after V lost 5 bases and J lost 1 base. Here the CDR3 reads CASSQRGGSQETQYF. The CDR3 coding sequence is TGTGCCAGCAGTCAGCGGGGGGGCAGCCAAGAGACCCAGTACTTC. Full variable domain (outside the CDR3, taken from reference TRBV28 and TRBJ2-5): DVKVTQSSRYLVKRTGEKVFLECVQDMDHENMFWYRQDPGLGLRLIYFSYDVKMKEKGDIPEGYSVSREKKERFSLILESASTNQTSMYLCASSQRGGSQETQYFGPGTRLLVL.

The chain carries TRBV28 and TRBJ2-1; D could derive from TRBD1 or TRBD2 (6 bases each). Germline lookup yields CDR1 MDHEN and CDR2 SYDVKM. The ends were cut back, 8 bases at V and 12 bases at J, with 14 bases in the middle. The CDR3 sequence is 11 residues long. CDR3 sequence (DNA): TGTGCCAGCCAGGGGACTTTGAGGCAGTTCTTC. Protein: CASQGTLRQFF.

V is TRBV4-2 and J is TRBJ1-1; perhaps TRBD1 as D (6 bases). The ends were cut back, 0 bases at V and 5 bases at J, with 19 bases in the middle. The germline V gene has CDR1 LGHNA and CDR2 YNFKEQ. The CDR3 has 17 amino acids. CDR3: CASSQEVGPGVGTEAFF. The CDR3 DNA is TGTGCCAGCAGCCAAGAAGTCGGACCAGGGGTAGGGACTGAAGCTTTCTTT.

As for this clone: The sample holds other DNA sequences that translate to the same CDR3. The chain has TRBV6-5 and TRBJ2-3, with D possibly being TRBD1 or TRBD2 (5 bases each). The V and J ends lost 4 bases and 2 bases respectively, with 10 bases between them. The CDR3 contains 14 residues. CDR1 and CDR2 (germline): MNHEY, SVGAGI. The CDR3: CASSFSGTTDTQYF. CDR3 bases: TGTGCCAGCAGTTTCTCGGGGACCACAGATACGCAGTATTTT.

The rearrangement links TRBV28 to TRBJ1-2; tentative D call: TRBD1 (5 bases). Trimming left V 4 bases short and J 4 bases short, with 10 bases between. The CDR3 extends over 13 amino acids. Per germline, CDR1 MDHEN and CDR2 SYDVKM. The CDR3 region is CASSSGTIYGYTF. Here the CDR3 DNA reads TGTGCCAGCAGTTCCGGGACCATCTATGGCTACACCTTC.

V is TRBV5-1 and J is TRBJ2-1; D remains ambiguous. Trimming shortened V by 3 bases and J by 7 bases, and 20 bases separated the two germline ends. The CDR3 extends over 16 amino acids. CDR1 and CDR2 from the germline V gene are SGHRS and YFSETQ. The CDR3 region is CASSSGPRAVRNEQFF. The CDR3 coding sequence is TGCGCCAGCAGCTCAGGCCCGCGAGCCGTAAGGAATGAGCAGTTCTTC.

J is TRBJ2-3 and V is TRBV4-1; 7 bases are a match to TRBD2. This CDR3 has 16 amino acids. Germline V lookup: CDR1 MGHRA, CDR2 YSYEKL. The V segment lost 2 bases and the J segment 3 bases; nucleotides outside the gene matches: 8. CDR3 amino acids: CASSQREGTITDTQYF. As DNA, the CDR3 is TGCGCCAGCAGCCAAAGGGAGGGGACTATTACAGATACGCAGTATTTT.

This clone was seen a handful of times. The chain recombines TRBV2 with TRBJ1-1; D is possibly TRBD1 (6 bases). The CDR3 has 12 amino acids. CDR1 and CDR2 (germline): SNHLY, FYNNEI. V was clipped by 8 bases and J by 0 bases, with 7 bases between them. CDR3 region: CASQGMNTEAFF. CDR3 DNA sequence: TGTGCCAGCCAGGGGATGAACACTGAAGCTTTCTTT.

The chain combines TRBV6-5 with TRBJ2-4; D possibly matches TRBD1 or TRBD2 (5 bases each). The V gene lost 5 bases and the J gene lost 3 bases, with 14 bases spanning the gap. The CDR3 contains 15 residues. Per the germline V gene, CDR1 is MNHEY and CDR2 is SVGAGI. The DNA of the CDR3 is TGTGCCAGCAGTCGCCCCGAGGGACGCAAAAACATTCAGTACTTC. Its translation is CASSRPEGRKNIQYF.

V usage is TRBV29-1 and J usage is TRBJ1-2; 8 nucleotides align to TRBD1. This CDR3 is 13 amino acids long. V trimming: 7 bases; J trimming: 10 bases; junction bases outside the gene matches: 14. CDR1 SQVTM and CDR2 ANQGSEA come from the germline V gene. The CDR3 nucleotides read TGCAGCGCCCTCACGGACAGGGAAGTTGACTACACCTTC. This codes for CSALTDREVDYTF.

This sequence joins TRBV28 and TRBJ2-7; D possibly uses TRBD1 or TRBD2 (5 bases each). V lost 7 bases and J 0 bases, leaving 10 bases between the germline ends. Per germline, CDR1 MDHEN and CDR2 SYDVKM. The CDR3 loop spans 13 amino acids. CDR3 loop: CASNGASSYEQYF. CDR3 nucleotides: TGTGCCAGCAACGGGGCCAGCTCCTACGAGCAGTACTTC.

The chain has TRBV5-1 and TRBJ2-2; no definite D call. Germline V gene lookup returns CDR1 SGHRS and CDR2 YFSETQ. This CDR3 has 12 amino acids. V was shortened by 7 bases and J by 4 bases, with 8 bases between the two germline ends. DNA for the CDR3: TGCGCCAGCTCCCCTTTCACCGGGGAGCTGTTTTTT. Translating it yields CASSPFTGELFF.

This chain joins TRBV2 and TRBJ2-7; TRBD2 is a possible D gene (7 bases). Germline V CDR1 and CDR2: SNHLY, FYNNEI. Trimming removed 6 bases at V and 6 bases at J, with 12 bases between. This CDR3 region has 12 residues. Written as DNA, the CDR3 is TGTGCCAGCAGAGGGAGGGGGAGCGAGCAGTACTTC. Its protein product is CASRGRGSEQYF. The whole variable domain, filled in from reference TRBV2 and TRBJ2-7, reads EPEVTQTPSHQVTQMGQEVILRCVPISNHLYFYWYRQILGQKVEFLVSFYNNEISEKSEIFDDQFSVERPDGSNFTLKIRSTKLEDSAMYFCASRGRGSEQYFGPGTRLTVT.

For this clone: At the DNA level, this CDR3 is encoded by other sequences in the same sample as well. This chain connects TRBV14 to TRBJ1-2; D is undetermined. Trimming took off 1 base at V and 4 bases at J, with 7 bases between the two ends. CDR3 length: 13 amino acids. CDR1 SGHDN and CDR2 FVKESK come from the germline V gene. This CDR3 is CASSQGGSYGYTF. In DNA form, the CDR3 reads TGTGCCAGCAGCCAAGGCGGCTCCTATGGCTACACCTTC.

The chain employs TRBV29-1 and TRBJ2-1, with D unresolved. The CDR3 extends over 14 amino acids. Germline CDR1 and CDR2: SQVTM and ANQGSEA. The germline V and J ends were trimmed by 4 bases and 0 bases, with 10 bases remaining between them. CDR3 sequence reads: CSVVPESSYNEQFF. DNA of the CDR3: TGCAGCGTTGTCCCCGAAAGCTCCTACAATGAGCAGTTCTTC.

The V call is TRBV18, the J call TRBJ1-4, with D possibly matching TRBD1 (6 bases). Germline CDR1 KGHSH, CDR2 LQKENI. This CDR3 spans 17 amino acids. V was clipped by 3 bases and J by 3 bases, with 17 bases between them. The CDR3 loop reads CASSPFLSGASNEKLFF. In DNA, the CDR3 is TGTGCCAGCTCACCCTTTTTGTCAGGGGCCTCTAATGAAAAACTGTTTTTT.

The V gene is TRBV7-8, the J gene TRBJ1-1; no clear D gene. The germline V gene has CDR1 SGHVS and CDR2 FQNEAQ. V lost 6 bases and J 4 bases, leaving 12 bases between the germline ends. The CDR3 length is 13 residues. CDR3 nucleotides: TGTGCCAGCAGTCTTCGTCACGGCACTGAAGCTTTCTTT. Its protein product is CASSLRHGTEAFF.

The J gene is TRBJ2-2, the V gene TRBV7-6; the D gene is possibly TRBD2 (6 bases). The CDR3 runs to 14 residues. Germline CDR1 reads SGHVS; CDR2 reads FNYEAQ. The V and J ends lost 2 bases and 7 bases respectively, with 11 bases between them. Here the CDR3 DNA reads TGTGCCAGCAGCTTAAGGGTTAGCGGCGGGGAGCTGTTTTTT. Translated, it gives CASSLRVSGGELFF.

The chain couples TRBV11-3 to TRBJ2-5; 13 positions match TRBD2. This CDR3 comprises 15 residues. CDR1 and CDR2 from the germline V gene are SGHNT and YENEEA. V lost 4 bases and J lost 5; bases outside the gene matches: 4. Here the CDR3 reads CASSSGLAGSETQYF. The CDR3 nucleotides read TGTGCCAGCAGCTCGGGACTAGCGGGAAGTGAGACCCAGTACTTC.